This T cell receptor beta chain was sequenced for a study of blood T cell repertoires in COVID-19. Across the whole study: COVID-19 samples collected from the United States, Italy and Spain covered acute and convalescent phases. Sources were T cells, B-cell-depleted T cells, or PBMCs; the material itself was cDNA or gDNA.

Original handling: Amplification from reference gene primers served as the basis for estimated nucleated cell counts. The repertoire was sequenced with immunoSEQ multiplex PCR; TCRdb's copy has only in-frame clones and lacks some. V, J and clone size were drawn from that table, and D and trimming were deduced from the DNA. Of fewer than 200,000 clones listed, 70% to 90% are singletons. The CDR3 length is 15 residues. CDR1 and CDR2 (germline): SNHLY, FYNNEI. Trimming shortened V by 1 base and J by 5 bases, and 14 bases separated the two germline ends. The V gene is TRBV2, the J gene TRBJ1-1, with D perhaps matching TRBD1 (5 bases). The TCR sequence derives from a man aged 35 to 55 who had recovered from COVID-19. Sequenced input: peripheral blood. CDR3 protein: CASSEGGGGWTEAFF. The CDR3 coding sequence is TGTGCCAGCAGTGAAGGGGGCGGGGGTTGGACTGAAGCTTTCTTT. The full variable domain, its missing parts supplied by reference TRBV2 and TRBJ1-1, is EPEVTQTPSHQVTQMGQEVILRCVPISNHLYFYWYRQILGQKVEFLVSFYNNEISEKSEIFDDQFSVERPDGSNFTLKIRSTKLEDSAMYFCASSEGGGGWTEAFFGQGTRLTVV.